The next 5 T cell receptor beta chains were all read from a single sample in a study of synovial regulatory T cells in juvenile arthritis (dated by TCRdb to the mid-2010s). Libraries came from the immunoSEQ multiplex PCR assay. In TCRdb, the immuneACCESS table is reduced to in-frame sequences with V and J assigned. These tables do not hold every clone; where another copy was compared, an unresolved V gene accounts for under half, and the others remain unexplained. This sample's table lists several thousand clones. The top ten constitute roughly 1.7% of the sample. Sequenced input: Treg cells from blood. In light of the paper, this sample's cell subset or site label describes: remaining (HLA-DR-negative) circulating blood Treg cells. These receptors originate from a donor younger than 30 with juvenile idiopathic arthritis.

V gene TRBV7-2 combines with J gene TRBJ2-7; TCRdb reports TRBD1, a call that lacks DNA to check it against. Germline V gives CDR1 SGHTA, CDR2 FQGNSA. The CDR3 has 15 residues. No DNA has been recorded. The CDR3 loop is CASSLAGAATYEQYF.

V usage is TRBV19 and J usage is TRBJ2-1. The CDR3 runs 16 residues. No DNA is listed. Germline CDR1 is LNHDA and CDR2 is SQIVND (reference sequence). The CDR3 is CASSISGLISYNEQFF.

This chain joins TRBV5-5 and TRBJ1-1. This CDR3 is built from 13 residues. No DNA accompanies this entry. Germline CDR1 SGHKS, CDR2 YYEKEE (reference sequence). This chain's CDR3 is CASSFMPGTEAFF.

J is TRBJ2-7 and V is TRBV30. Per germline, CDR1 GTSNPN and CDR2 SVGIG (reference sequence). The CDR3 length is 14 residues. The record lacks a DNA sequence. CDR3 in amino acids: CAWSSLNGIYEQYF.

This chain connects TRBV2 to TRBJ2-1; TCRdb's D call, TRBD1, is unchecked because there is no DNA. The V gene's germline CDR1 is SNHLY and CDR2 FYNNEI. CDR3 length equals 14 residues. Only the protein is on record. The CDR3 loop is CASSPGQGWNEQFF. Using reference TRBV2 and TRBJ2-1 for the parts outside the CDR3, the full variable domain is EPEVTQTPSHQVTQMGQEVILRCVPISNHLYFYWYRQILGQKVEFLVSFYNNEISEKSEIFDDQFSVERPDGSNFTLKIRSTKLEDSAMYFCASSPGQGWNEQFFGPGTRLTVL.